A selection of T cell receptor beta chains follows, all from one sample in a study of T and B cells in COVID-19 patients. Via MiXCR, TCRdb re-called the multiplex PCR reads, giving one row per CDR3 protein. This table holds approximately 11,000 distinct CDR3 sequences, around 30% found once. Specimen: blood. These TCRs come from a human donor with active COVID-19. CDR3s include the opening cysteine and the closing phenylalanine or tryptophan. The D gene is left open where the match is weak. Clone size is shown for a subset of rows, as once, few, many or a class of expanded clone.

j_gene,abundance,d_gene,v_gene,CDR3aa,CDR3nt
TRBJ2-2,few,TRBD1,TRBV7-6,CASSLVVGTVPTGELFF,TGTGCCAGCAGCTTAGTGGTTGGGACAGTCCCCACCGGGGAGCTGTTTTTT
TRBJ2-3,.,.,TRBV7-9,CASSLVKGPPDDTQYF,TGTGCCAGCAGCTTAGTCAAAGGACCACCGGATGATACGCAGTATTTT
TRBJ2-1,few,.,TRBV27,CATSEGGRSYNEQFF,TGTGCCACCTCGGAGGGGGGCCGGTCCTACAATGAGCAGTTCTTC
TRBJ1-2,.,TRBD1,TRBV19,CASSRTGTSDYGYTF,TGTGCCAGTAGTAGGACAGGAACCTCGGACTATGGCTACACCTTC
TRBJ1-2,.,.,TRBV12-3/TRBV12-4,CASSFGPVGYTF,TGTGCCAGCAGTTTTGGCCCTGTTGGCTACACCTTC
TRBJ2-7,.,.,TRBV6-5,CASSEYPRYEQYF,TGTGCCAGCAGTGAATATCCCAGATACGAGCAGTACTTC
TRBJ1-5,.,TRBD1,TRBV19,CASSPDRGDQPQHF,TGTGCCAGTAGCCCGGACAGGGGCGATCAGCCCCAGCATTTT
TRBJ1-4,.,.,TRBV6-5,CASSYSVRGNEKLFF,TGTGCCAGCAGTTACTCAGTCCGCGGGAATGAAAAACTGTTTTTT
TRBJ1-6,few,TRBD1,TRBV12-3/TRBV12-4,CASSPRDRANSPLHF,TGTGCCAGCAGCCCTCGGGACAGGGCGAATTCACCCCTCCACTTT
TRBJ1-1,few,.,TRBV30,CAWIRHRDVSTEAFF,TGTGCCTGGATTCGGCACAGGGATGTTAGCACTGAAGCTTTCTTT
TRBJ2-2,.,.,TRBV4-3,CASSQEAGRANTGELFF,TGCGCCAGCAGCCAAGAGGCGGGCCGCGCGAACACCGGGGAGCTGTTTTTT
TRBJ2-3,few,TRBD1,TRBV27,CASSLTGTGSPSTDTQYF,TGTGCCAGCTCACTGACCGGGACAGGATCACCTAGCACAGATACGCAGTATTTT
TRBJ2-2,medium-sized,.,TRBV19,CASSTSRNTGELFF,TGTGCCAGTAGCACTAGCAGGAACACCGGGGAGCTGTTTTTT
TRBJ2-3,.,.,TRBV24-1,CATSDFRRGSDTQYF,TGTGCCACCAGTGATTTTCGCCGGGGGTCGGATACGCAGTATTTT
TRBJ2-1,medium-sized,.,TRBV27,CASRSSGPSFNEQFF,TGTGCCAGCAGGAGTAGCGGACCCTCCTTCAATGAGCAGTTCTTC
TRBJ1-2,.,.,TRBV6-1,CASNPWDTYGYTF,TGTGCCAGCAACCCATGGGACACCTATGGCTACACCTTC
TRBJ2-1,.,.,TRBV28,CASIRGYNHAARIHAEQFF,TGTGCCAGCATTCGGGGTTATAATCACGCCGCGAGAATACACGCTGAGCAGTTCTTC
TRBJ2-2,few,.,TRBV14,CASRQPTIGGELFF,TGTGCCAGCAGGCAACCGACGATTGGCGGGGAGCTGTTTTTT
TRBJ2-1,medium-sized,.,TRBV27,CASTAGQPYNEQFF,TGTGCCAGCACCGCCGGACAGCCCTACAATGAGCAGTTCTTC
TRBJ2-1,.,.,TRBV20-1,CSARDGRSSYNEQFF,TGCAGTGCTAGAGATGGTCGGAGCTCCTACAATGAGCAGTTCTTC
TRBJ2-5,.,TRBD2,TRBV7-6,CASSPGGVKTQYF,TGTGCCAGCAGCCCGGGAGGTGTAAAGACCCAGTACTTC
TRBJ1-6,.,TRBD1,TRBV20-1,CSASPGQGNSPLHF,TGCAGTGCATCCCCGGGACAGGGGAATTCACCCCTCCACTTT
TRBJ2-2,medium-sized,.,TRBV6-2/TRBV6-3,CASSYAGVGTGELFF,TGTGCCAGCAGTTACGCAGGGGTAGGCACCGGGGAGCTGTTTTTT
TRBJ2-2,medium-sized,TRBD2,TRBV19,CASSPLSGGYTGELFF,TGTGCCAGTAGTCCCTTAAGCGGGGGGTACACCGGGGAGCTGTTTTTT
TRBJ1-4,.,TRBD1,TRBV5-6,CASSLGAGTGGANEKLFF,TGTGCCAGCAGCTTGGGTGCCGGGACAGGGGGCGCAAACGAAAAACTGTTTTTT
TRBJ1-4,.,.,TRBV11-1,CASSLQGRKTNEKLFF,TGTGCCAGCAGCTTACAGGGACGGAAAACTAATGAAAAACTGTTTTTT
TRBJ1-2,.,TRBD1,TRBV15,CATSREAGGWYGYTF,TGTGCCACCAGCAGAGAGGCAGGGGGTTGGTATGGCTACACCTTC
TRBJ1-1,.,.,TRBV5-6,CASSFPTVNTEAFF,TGTGCCAGCAGCTTCCCCACAGTGAACACTGAAGCTTTCTTT
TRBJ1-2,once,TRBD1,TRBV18,CASSPGTGGFSGYTF,TGTGCCAGCTCACCAGGGACAGGGGGATTTTCCGGCTACACCTTC
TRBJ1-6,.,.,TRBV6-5,CASSYSRGGVNSPLHF,TGTGCCAGCAGTTACTCGAGAGGGGGGGTAAATTCACCCCTCCACTTT